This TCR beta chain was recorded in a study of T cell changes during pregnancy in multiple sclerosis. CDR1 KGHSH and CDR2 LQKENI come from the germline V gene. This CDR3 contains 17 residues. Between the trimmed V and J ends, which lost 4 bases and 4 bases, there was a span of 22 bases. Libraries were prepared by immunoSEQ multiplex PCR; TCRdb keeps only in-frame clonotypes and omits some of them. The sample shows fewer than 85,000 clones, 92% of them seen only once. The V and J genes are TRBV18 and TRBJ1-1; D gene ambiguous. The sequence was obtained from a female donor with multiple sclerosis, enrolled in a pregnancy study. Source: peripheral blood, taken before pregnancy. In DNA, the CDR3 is TGTGCCAGCTCACGTAATAGGCCGGGAACAATGGGCACTGAAGCTTTCTTT. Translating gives CASSRNRPGTMGTEAFF.